This TCR beta chain comes out of a study of blood T cell repertoires in COVID-19. Overall study context: T cells, B-cell-depleted T cells, or PBMCs provided the cDNA or gDNA that served as material.

In the original processing: Amplifying reference gene primers gave estimates of nucleated cell counts. Profiling relied on immunoSEQ multiplex PCR, and the TCRdb table lists in-frame clones only, not all of them. The DNA was the basis for D and trimming; V, J and clone size are from that table. The sample contains about 210,000 clones, more than 85% of which appear only once. V shed 10 bases and J 5 bases; nucleotides not matched to a gene: 9. The CDR3 extends over 13 amino acids. Germline V CDR1 and CDR2: SGHKS, YYEKEE (reference sequence). The sequence came from a man between 40 and 49 years old with acute or convalescent COVID-19. This rearrangement joins TRBV5-5 to TRBJ1-1; 9 nucleotides agree with TRBD1. The sequenced material came from peripheral blood. The CDR3 reads CAFTGGSGTEAFF. CDR3 coding DNA: TGTGCCTTTACAGGGGGCTCCGGGACTGAAGCTTTCTTT. Full variable domain (remainder filled in from reference TRBV5-5 and TRBJ1-1): DAGVTQSPTHLIKTRGQQVTLRCSPISGHKSVSWYQQVLGQGPQFIFQYYEKEERGRGNFPDRFSARQFPNYSSELNVNALLLGDSALYLCAFTGGSGTEAFFGQGTRLTVV.